Listed below are T cell receptor beta chains from one sample, sequenced in a study of T-cell reconstitution after alpha-beta-depleted transplantation in children. TCRdb ran MiXCR on the PCR reads and lists one entry per CDR3 protein. The sample yields approximately 800,000 distinct CDR3 sequences, under 20% seen once. The input for sequencing was PBMCs, mostly from graft donor cells, taken 360 days after TCRalphabeta/CD19-depleted stem cell transplant. The receptor source for this set is a male patient younger than 18 who had a stem cell transplant for acute lymphoblastic leukemia, so the T cells may come from the graft donor. Each CDR3 is given with its conserved first and last residue. Each record gives: J gene, V gene, clone size, D gene, CDR3 protein, CDR3 DNA. D genes are given only for firm matches. Size values are once, few and many counts, or a class for expanded clones, and some rows have none.

TRBJ2-1 TRBV12-3/TRBV12-4 . . CASSLIATPRYNEQFF TGTGCCAGCAGTTTAATAGCGACTCCCCGCTACAATGAGCAGTTCTTC
TRBJ1-1 TRBV12-3/TRBV12-4 few . CASSDRRVKNTEAFF TGTGCCAGCAGTGACCGTCGGGTCAAGAACACTGAAGCTTTCTTT
TRBJ2-7 TRBV20-1 . TRBD2 CSATSGRSNYEQYF TGCAGTGCGACTAGCGGGAGGTCCAACTACGAGCAGTACTTC
TRBJ1-6 TRBV5-5 few . CASSWGDLVHF TGTGCCAGCAGCTGGGGGGACCTCGTCCACTTT
TRBJ2-2 TRBV7-2 . TRBD1 CASSLEGAVLTGELFF TGTGCCAGCAGCTTAGAGGGGGCGGTACTCACCGGGGAGCTGTTTTTT
TRBJ2-7 TRBV5-1 many . CASSFTTYEQYF TGCGCCAGCAGCTTTACTACCTACGAGCAGTACTTC
TRBJ1-4 TRBV7-2 . . CASSLGSGQTTNEKLFF TGTGCCAGCAGCTTAGGCTCGGGGCAAACAACTAATGAAAAACTGTTTTTT
TRBJ2-3 TRBV10-3 many TRBD1 CAISGDRGPSDTQYF TGTGCCATCAGTGGGGACAGGGGGCCCTCAGATACGCAGTATTTT
TRBJ2-7 TRBV20-1 few TRBD2 CSASFWTSGDSYEQYF TGCAGTGCTAGTTTCTGGACTAGCGGAGATTCCTACGAGCAGTACTTC
TRBJ2-3 TRBV5-1 many TRBD2 CASSLELAGDTQYF TGCGCCAGCAGCTTGGAACTAGCGGGAGATACGCAGTATTTT
TRBJ2-7 TRBV12-3/TRBV12-4 . TRBD1 CASSFRGSGGPYEQYF TGTGCCAGCAGTTTCAGGGGGTCAGGGGGCCCCTACGAGCAGTACTTC
TRBJ2-7 TRBV3-1 few . CASSQVGPGPSYEQYF TGTGCCAGCAGCCAAGTAGGGCCTGGGCCCTCCTACGAGCAGTACTTC
TRBJ1-4 TRBV5-5 few . CASSFGYPLNEKLFF TGTGCCAGCAGCTTCGGGTACCCCCTAAATGAAAAACTGTTTTTT
TRBJ2-3 TRBV5-1 few TRBD2 CASSWGFRAGDTDTQYF TGCGCCAGCAGCTGGGGGTTTCGAGCGGGAGATACAGATACGCAGTATTTT
TRBJ2-2 TRBV10-2 many . CASMRGQVFFANTGELFF TGCGCCAGCATGCGGGGACAAGTATTTTTCGCGAACACCGGGGAGCTGTTTTTT
TRBJ2-2 TRBV24-1 few . CATSDGGRNTGELFF TGTGCCACCAGTGATGGAGGACGGAACACCGGGGAGCTGTTTTTT
TRBJ2-5 TRBV2 few TRBD2 CANQKIPSGLGTQYF TGTGCCAACCAGAAGATACCTAGCGGTCTCGGGACCCAGTACTTC
TRBJ2-1 TRBV10-3 . TRBD2 CAISESTSGSGAEEQFF TGTGCCATCAGTGAAAGCACTAGCGGGAGTGGGGCCGAAGAGCAGTTCTTC
TRBJ2-2 TRBV6-5 . . CASSSPGMLIGELFF TGTGCCAGCAGTTCCCCGGGGATGTTAATCGGGGAGCTGTTTTTT
TRBJ1-2 TRBV7-3 many . CASSPGGPNYGYTF TGTGCCAGCAGCCCAGGAGGTCCTAACTATGGCTACACCTTC
TRBJ2-5 TRBV5-1 . . CASSLNDQLYQETQYF TGCGCCAGCAGCTTGAACGACCAATTGTACCAAGAGACCCAGTACTTC
TRBJ2-7 TRBV20-1 few TRBD2 CSACPSGPYEQYF TGCAGTGCCTGCCCTAGCGGACCTTACGAGCAGTACTTC
TRBJ2-7 TRBV12-3/TRBV12-4 . TRBD2 CASSSKHRGLAGSYEQYF TGTGCCAGCAGTTCAAAACACCGGGGACTAGCGGGATCTTACGAGCAGTACTTC
TRBJ2-5 TRBV15 once . CATSTTAQETQYF TGTGCCACCAGCACGACAGCCCAAGAGACCCAGTACTTC
TRBJ1-3 TRBV5-1 . . CASSLVSGAVGNTIYF TGCGCCAGCAGCTTGGTTTCGGGGGCGGTTGGAAACACCATATATTTT
TRBJ1-1 TRBV29-1 many . CSVRWRQINTEAFF TGCAGCGTTCGGTGGAGACAGATCAACACTGAAGCTTTCTTT
TRBJ2-5 TRBV10-3 . TRBD1 CAISVTGAPQETQYF TGTGCCATCAGTGTTACAGGGGCTCCCCAAGAGACCCAGTACTTC
TRBJ1-2 TRBV7-3 . TRBD1 CASSFRDRGPDYGYTF TGTGCCAGCAGCTTCCGGGACAGGGGGCCGGACTATGGCTACACCTTC
TRBJ2-5 TRBV29-1 many . CSVDVYSQKTQYF TGCAGCGTTGATGTTTACAGTCAGAAGACCCAGTACTTC
TRBJ2-7 TRBV13 . . CASSLMRGSSYEQYF TGTGCCAGCAGCTTAATGAGGGGTTCTTCCTACGAGCAGTACTTC
TRBJ2-4 TRBV20-1 few TRBD1 CSARGRDRDLAKNIQYF TGCAGTGCTAGAGGCCGGGACAGAGATTTAGCCAAAAACATTCAGTACTTC
TRBJ2-1 TRBV7-9 few . CASSLYRVGEQFF TGTGCCAGCAGCTTGTACAGGGTAGGAGAGCAGTTCTTC
TRBJ2-2 TRBV5-1 many . CASSAGTAQTGELFF TGCGCCAGCAGCGCTGGGACGGCTCAGACCGGGGAGCTGTTTTTT
TRBJ2-5 TRBV28 . . CASSNMILIWGTQYF TGTGCCAGCAGTAACATGATACTGATTTGGGGGACCCAGTACTTC
TRBJ2-3 TRBV6-1 . TRBD2 CASSRSGRRGTQYF TGTGCCAGCAGCCGGAGCGGGAGACGGGGTACGCAGTATTTT
TRBJ2-7 TRBV20-1 . . CSARDPRELSYEQYF TGCAGTGCTAGAGATCCCCGGGAGCTCTCCTACGAGCAGTACTTC
TRBJ2-6 TRBV10-3 . . CAITGPGVPGANVLTF TGTGCCATCACCGGACCCGGAGTTCCTGGGGCCAACGTCCTGACTTTC
TRBJ1-2 TRBV7-2 . . CASSLSTVYGYTF TGTGCCAGCAGCTTATCGACGGTCTATGGCTACACCTTC
TRBJ2-7 TRBV5-1 few TRBD2 CASSPRAGGPEEQYF TGCGCCAGCAGCCCCAGAGCGGGAGGGCCAGAGGAGCAGTACTTC
TRBJ2-1 TRBV5-1 . . CASSWGPSEDEQFF TGCGCCAGCAGCTGGGGGCCAAGTGAGGATGAGCAGTTCTTC
TRBJ2-3 TRBV2 . TRBD2 CASSEALGLAGGDTQYF TGTGCCAGCAGTGAAGCACTCGGACTAGCGGGAGGAGATACGCAGTATTTT
TRBJ1-2 TRBV27 . . CASSSIERGRGNYGYTF TGTGCCAGCAGTTCCATCGAGCGGGGCAGGGGAAACTATGGCTACACCTTC
TRBJ2-1 TRBV19 few . CASSNPGHTNEQFF TGTGCCAGTAGTAACCCAGGGCACACTAATGAGCAGTTCTTC
TRBJ2-7 TRBV6-1 few . CASSPRGLLLEQYF TGTGCCAGCAGCCCTAGGGGGTTATTGCTCGAGCAGTACTTC
TRBJ2-7 TRBV3-1 few . CASSPRDFPPYEQYF TGTGCCAGCAGCCCCCGGGACTTTCCCCCCTACGAGCAGTACTTC
TRBJ2-3 TRBV6-5 . . CASSYLRVNTDTQYF TGTGCCAGCAGTTACTTACGGGTGAACACAGATACGCAGTATTTT
TRBJ1-5 TRBV12-3/TRBV12-4 few . CASSSRVSGNQPQHF TGTGCCAGCAGTTCCAGGGTTTCGGGCAATCAGCCCCAGCATTTT
TRBJ2-5 TRBV10-3 few . CAISDTETQYF TGTGCCATCAGCGACACCGAGACCCAGTACTTC
TRBJ2-1 TRBV19 . TRBD2 CASSIGLADYNEQFF TGTGCCAGTAGTATCGGGCTAGCGGACTACAATGAGCAGTTCTTC
TRBJ2-3 TRBV29-1 few TRBD1 CSVAQGLDTQYF TGCAGCGTTGCACAGGGGCTAGATACGCAGTATTTT
TRBJ2-2 TRBV12-3/TRBV12-4 many . CASSPQGSDTGELFF TGTGCCAGCAGTCCACAAGGGTCGGACACCGGGGAGCTGTTTTTT